A single sample is the source of the 18 T cell receptor beta chains below, sequenced in a study of cytomegalovirus exposure and HLA in healthy donors. The PCR had 60 Vbeta and 13 Jbeta primers. Only in-frame clones appear in the TCRdb table, and some are missing; sequencing was by immunoSEQ multiplex PCR. The repertoire holds around 250,000 clones, around 90% seen once, with about 1.7% in the top ten. Sequencing was done on a sample of PBMCs. These receptors were taken from a girl aged 2-9 years in good health and CMV-seronegative.

J is TRBJ2-1 and V is TRBV10-2; 9 positions match TRBD2. Trimming cost V 6 bases and J 2 bases; bases outside gene matches: 5. From germline, CDR1 is WSHSY and CDR2 SAAADI. The CDR3 covers 15 residues. The CDR3 nucleotides read TGCGCCAGCAGCGTTACTAGCGGGCCCTACAATGAGCAGTTCTTC. This codes for CASSVTSGPYNEQFF.

V usage is TRBV30 and J usage is TRBJ2-7; D is ambiguous. The V end lost 3 bases, the J end lost 2 bases, and 8 bases lay between the germline ends. This CDR3 has 12 amino acids. Germline assignment: CDR1 GTSNPN and CDR2 SVGIG (reference sequence). CDR3 nucleotides: TGTGCCTGGAGCCCCGTAACCTACGAGCAGTACTTC. Its translation: CAWSPVTYEQYF.

The gene calls are TRBV4-1 and TRBJ2-1; tentatively, D is TRBD2 (6 bases). The CDR3 runs to 17 residues. Germline assignment: CDR1 MGHRA and CDR2 YSYEKL. The V end was cut by 1 base, the J end by 12 bases, with 25 bases between. The CDR3 DNA is TGCGCCAGCAGCCAAGGCCCTTTAGCGGAGAGGCTCTTAGGGCAGTTCTTC. Protein sequence: CASSQGPLAERLLGQFF.

In this sample, this clone turned up once. The CDR3 reads CASSQGASGGIADTQYF. The CDR3 coding sequence is TGTGCCAGCAGCCAAGGGGCCAGCGGGGGGATTGCAGATACGCAGTATTTT. The rearrangement joins TRBV4-2 to TRBJ2-3, with 9 bases that match TRBD2. The V gene's germline CDR1 is LGHNA and CDR2 YNFKEQ. Trimming took 1 base from V and 4 from J; bases not matched to a gene: 9. The CDR3 sequence is 17 residues long.

This sequence joins TRBV5-1 and TRBJ2-2; 9 positions match TRBD1. The CDR3 runs 18 residues. The V gene end was trimmed by 0 bases and the J gene end by 4 bases; junction bases not matched to a gene: 10. Germline V lookup: CDR1 SGHRS, CDR2 YFSETQ. CDR3 nucleotides: TGCGCCAGCAGCTTGGGACCGGACAGGGGATCACTCACCGGGGAGCTGTTTTTT. Protein: CASSLGPDRGSLTGELFF.

The J gene is TRBJ1-1, the V gene TRBV5-4; no clear D gene. This CDR3 comprises 15 residues. Germline V gene data show CDR1 as SGHNT and CDR2 as YYREEE (reference sequence). Trimming pared 4 bases from V and 1 base from J, leaving 14 bases between. The CDR3 loop is CASSPRDGSNTEAFF. CDR3 DNA sequence: TGTGCCAGCAGCCCGAGGGATGGTTCGAACACTGAAGCTTTCTTT.

This chain links TRBV6-5 with TRBJ1-2; unclear D gene. The length of the CDR3 is 15 residues. CDR1 and CDR2 from the germline V gene are MNHEY and SVGAGI. Between the trimmed V and J ends, which lost 3 bases and 2 bases, there was a span of 13 bases. CDR3 sequence: CASSYEGRMNYGYTF. CDR3 bases: TGTGCCAGCAGTTATGAGGGCAGGATGAACTATGGCTACACCTTC.

This chain links TRBV2 with TRBJ1-1; D is unclear. Trimming cost V 2 bases and J 0 bases, with 13 bases left between them. Germline V gene data show CDR1 as SNHLY and CDR2 as FYNNEI. The CDR3 length is 16 residues. The CDR3 loop reads CASSEHSQALNTEAFF. DNA for the CDR3: TGTGCCAGCAGTGAACACAGCCAGGCGCTGAACACTGAAGCTTTCTTT.

CDR3 nucleotides: TGTGCCAGCGTAGCCACGTCGAGAAACACAGATACGCAGTATTTT. Amino acids: CASVATSRNTDTQYF. The rearrangement links TRBV7-9 to TRBJ2-3; unclear D gene. Germline-derived CDR1 and CDR2 are SEHNR and FQNEAQ (reference sequence). V was cut by 8 bases and J by 2 bases, with 17 bases left in between. The CDR3 has 15 residues.

The chain has TRBV6-1 and TRBJ1-5; 9 bases map to TRBD1. CDR1 and CDR2 from the germline V gene are MNHNS and SASEGT. The CDR3 is 14 residues long. The V segment lost 7 bases and the J segment 2 bases; nucleotides outside the gene matches: 3. The chain's CDR3 is CASIRTGGNQPQHF. In DNA, the CDR3 is TGTGCCAGCATTCGGACAGGGGGCAATCAGCCCCAGCATTTT.

This clone came up once. V usage is TRBV13 and J usage is TRBJ2-5; 13 nucleotides agree with TRBD2. This CDR3 comprises 16 residues. The germline V gene has CDR1 PRHDT and CDR2 FYEKMQ (reference sequence). The ends lost 5 bases at V and 5 bases at J; junction bases unmatched: 8. DNA of the CDR3: TGTGCCAGCAGCCCGCGGACTAGCGGGAGTTGGGAGACCCAGTACTTC. Amino acids: CASSPRTSGSWETQYF.

This chain connects TRBV27 to TRBJ1-5; maybe TRBD1 (5 bases). With 0 bases removed from V and 2 bases from J, the gap between germline ends came to 11 bases. Germline CDR1 and CDR2: MNHEY and SMNVEV (reference sequence). There are 16 residues in the CDR3. CDR3 region: CASSLSQVQGNQPQHF. The DNA for the CDR3 is TGTGCCAGCAGTTTATCACAGGTTCAGGGCAATCAGCCCCAGCATTTT.

The genes are TRBV14 and TRBJ2-7; D perhaps matches TRBD1 (6 bases). CDR1 and CDR2 from the germline V gene are SGHDN and FVKESK. With 2 bases removed from V and 3 bases from J, the gap between germline ends came to 14 bases. The CDR3 length is 15 residues. The CDR3 spells CASSQQQGRGYEQYF. Written as DNA, the CDR3 is TGTGCCAGCAGCCAACAACAGGGCAGGGGCTACGAGCAGTACTTC.

The rearrangement uses TRBV14 and TRBJ2-3; D not certain. The germline gives CDR1 SGHDN, CDR2 FVKESK. The V and J ends lost 3 bases and 6 bases respectively, with 7 bases between them. The CDR3 is 12 residues long. CDR3: CASSHMSDTQYF. The DNA for the CDR3 is TGTGCCAGCAGCCACATGAGTGATACGCAGTATTTT.

This clone was seen more than once but under ten times. J is TRBJ2-1 and V is TRBV5-4; tentatively, D is TRBD1 (6 bases). Germline assignment: CDR1 SGHNT and CDR2 YYREEE (reference sequence). The V gene lost 6 bases and the J gene lost 1 base, with 14 bases spanning the gap. The CDR3 has 15 residues. CDR3 DNA sequence: TGTGCCAGCACCCTCGCAGGGGCGTCCTACAATGAGCAGTTCTTC. This encodes CASTLAGASYNEQFF.

V usage is TRBV10-2 and J usage is TRBJ2-3; D possibly corresponds to TRBD2 (6 bases). This CDR3 region has 17 residues. Germline CDR1 and CDR2: WSHSY and SAAADI. V was cut by 7 bases and J by 3 bases, with 23 bases left in between. In DNA, the CDR3 is TGCGCCAGCACTGGGGGGAGGCGGGGAAGCGGAACAGATACGCAGTATTTT. Amino acids: CASTGGRRGSGTDTQYF.

The chain links TRBV10-3 to TRBJ2-7; TRBD2 is a possible D gene (6 bases). The V gene's germline CDR1 is ENHRY and CDR2 SYGVKD. CDR3 length equals 13 residues. Trimming cost V 7 bases and J 2 bases, with 12 bases left between them. CDR3 in DNA: TGTGCCATCACTGGGGGAGGCACCTACGAGCAGTACTTC. It is translated as CAITGGGTYEQYF.

CDR3 loop: CASREGLAGEAGDEQFF. In nucleotides, the CDR3 is TGTGCCAGCAGAGAAGGACTAGCGGGAGAGGCTGGGGATGAGCAGTTCTTC. The chain uses TRBV5-4 and TRBJ2-1; 13 nucleotides agree with TRBD2. Germline trimming cut 5 bases from V and 8 bases from J; bases unmatched to any gene: 13. The CDR3 totals 17 residues. Germline CDR1 and CDR2: SGHNT and YYREEE (reference sequence).